This TCR beta chain comes out of a study of blood T cell repertoires in COVID-19. The overall study: Samples of COVID-19 (acute and convalescent) were obtained from the United States, Italy and Spain.

Trimming shortened V by 2 bases and J by 3 bases, and 10 bases separated the two germline ends. In germline, CDR1 is KGHSH, CDR2 LQKENI. The CDR3 consists of 14 residues. As originally analysed: Estimated nucleated cell counts came from reference gene primer amplification. The assay was immunoSEQ multiplex PCR, and TCRdb's table has in-frame clones only and misses some. The DNA was the basis for D and trimming; V, J and clone size are from that table. The table lists nearly 300,000 clones, around 89% of them singletons. The origin of this receptor is a woman aged 25 to 45 who had recovered from COVID-19. The chain couples TRBV18 to TRBJ1-1; D is perhaps TRBD1 (5 bases). The source material was peripheral blood. The DNA for the CDR3 is TGTGCCAGCTCACCAACAGGAATGGACACTGAAGCTTTCTTT. As protein: CASSPTGMDTEAFF.